The 16 T cell receptor beta chains given below trace back to one sample, sequenced in a study of human T cells and chemical hapten exposure. Noted time point: pre-sensitization, week 0. Treatment specified: therapeutic diphenylcyclopropenone sensitization with weekly scalp DPC. TCRdb reprocessed the RACE reads with MiXCR, giving one entry per CDR3 protein. The sample lists around 300,000 distinct CDR3 sequences; around 7.3% were seen once. The specimen was whole blood, collected in connection with sensitization to the hapten diphenylcyclopropenone (DPC). The receptors stem from a man aged 18 to 35 with alopecia areata. Some clones in this sample may be carry-over from other donors' samples.

Only a few counts were recorded for this clonotype. Here the CDR3 reads CASSLASWDTQYF. CDR3 DNA sequence: TGTGCCAGCAGCTTAGCCTCCTGGGATACGCAGTATTTT. J is TRBJ2-3 and V is TRBV11-2; D gene unclear. Per the germline V gene, CDR1 is SGHAT and CDR2 is FQNNGV. The CDR3 has 13 amino acids. Trimming took 1 base from V and 6 from J, leaving 8 bases between them.

This clonotype came up many times. This rearrangement joins TRBV4-3 to TRBJ2-1; TRBD1 is a possible D gene (5 bases). Per the germline V gene, CDR1 is LGHNA and CDR2 is YSLEER. V was clipped by 0 bases and J by 1 base, with 10 bases between them. The CDR3 contains 16 residues. The CDR3 sequence: CASSQDGPGSYNEQFF. CDR3 nucleotide sequence: TGCGCCAGCAGCCAAGATGGGCCAGGGTCCTACAATGAGCAGTTCTTC.

This chain joins TRBV20-1 and TRBJ2-3; no firm D call. Germline-derived CDR1 and CDR2 are DFQATT and SNEGSKA (reference sequence). Trimming took 6 bases from V and 4 from J, leaving 8 bases between them. There are 11 residues in the CDR3. CDR3 sequence reads: CSAPYPDTQYF. CDR3 DNA sequence: TGCAGTGCCCCATACCCAGATACGCAGTATTTT.

This chain connects TRBV11-2 to TRBJ1-1; tentative D call: TRBD1 (6 bases). Per germline, CDR1 SGHAT and CDR2 FQNNGV. The CDR3 runs 12 residues. V was clipped by 2 bases and J by 7 bases, with 8 bases between them. The CDR3 DNA sequence: TGTGCCAGCAGCTTAAGGGGGGATGAAGCTTTCTTT. This codes for CASSLRGDEAFF.

In its sample, this clonotype was seen many times. The V gene is TRBV28, the J gene TRBJ1-6; TRBD1 matches at 9 bases. The V gene's germline CDR1 is MDHEN and CDR2 SYDVKM. The CDR3 sequence is 14 residues long. Trimming cost V 8 bases and J 8 bases; bases outside gene matches: 7. CDR3 nucleotides: TGTGCCAGCGGACAGGGGTTGGTTTATTCACCCCTCCACTTT. Translated, it gives CASGQGLVYSPLHF.

This clonotype was counted many times. This chain joins TRBV29-1 and TRBJ1-4; the D is unclear. Germline CDR1 reads SQVTM; CDR2 reads ANQGSEA. V shed 3 bases and J shed 8 bases, with 10 bases lying between them. This CDR3 has 12 residues. The CDR3 reads CSVEENREKLFF. In DNA, the CDR3 is TGCAGCGTTGAGGAGAACAGAGAAAAACTGTTTTTT.

This clonotype was seen a few times. This sequence joins TRBV5-1 and TRBJ2-2; either TRBD1 or TRBD2 may fit D (5 bases each). Germline V gives CDR1 SGHRS, CDR2 YFSETQ. Trimming stripped 4 bases from V and 6 bases from J, with 19 bases between. This CDR3 is built from 16 residues. This CDR3 reads CASSPRQRTRAGELFF. The CDR3 DNA reads as TGCGCCAGCAGCCCCCGACAGCGGACACGAGCCGGGGAGCTGTTTTTT.

This clonotype was observed many times. J is TRBJ2-5 and V is TRBV4-1; D is undetermined. This CDR3 has 12 residues. Trimming removed 1 base from V and 4 bases from J, with 4 bases in between. CDR1 and CDR2 (germline): MGHRA, YSYEKL. This CDR3 is CASSQVRETQYF. CDR3 bases: TGCGCCAGCAGCCAAGTGCGAGAGACCCAGTACTTC.

This clonotype showed up just a few times. V usage is TRBV6-5 and J usage is TRBJ2-2; D may be TRBD2 (5 bases). V was pared by 2 bases and J by 0 bases, with 7 bases between. The CDR3 has 15 amino acids. CDR1 is MNHEY and CDR2 is SVGAGI in the germline V gene. The CDR3 bases are TGTGCCAGCAGTTACCGAGGGACGAACACCGGGGAGCTGTTTTTT. Translated, it gives CASSYRGTNTGELFF.

This clonotype was seen a handful of times. V and J are TRBV6-5 and TRBJ1-1; the D is unclear. Germline CDR1 reads MNHEY; CDR2 reads SVGAGI. This CDR3 contains 14 residues. The V gene lost 4 bases and the J gene lost 1 base, with 10 bases spanning the gap. The CDR3 sequence: CASSSSLANTEAFF. The CDR3 DNA sequence: TGTGCCAGCAGTTCTTCCTTAGCGAACACTGAAGCTTTCTTT.

This clonotype was detected a few times. CDR3 in amino acids: CASSSGLRTEAFF. CDR3 coding DNA: TGTGCCAGCAGTTCGGGGCTACGGACTGAAGCTTTCTTT. The gene calls are TRBV28 and TRBJ1-1, with D possibly being TRBD1 (5 bases). V shed 4 bases and J shed 5 bases, with 11 bases lying between them. Germline V gene data show CDR1 as MDHEN and CDR2 as SYDVKM. This CDR3 has 13 amino acids.

This clonotype was detected a few times. V usage is TRBV20-1 and J usage is TRBJ2-7, with D tentatively TRBD1 (5 bases). Germline V gene lookup returns CDR1 DFQATT and CDR2 SNEGSKA (reference sequence). This CDR3 region has 13 residues. Trimming stripped 3 bases from V and 4 bases from J, with 13 bases between. The CDR3 DNA reads TGCAGTGCTAGGGGTGACAGCGATTACGAGCAGTACGTC. Encoded protein: CSARGDSDYEQYV.

This clonotype has more than one count but fewer than ten. This sequence joins TRBV6-2 or TRBV6-3 and TRBJ2-1; a weak D match, TRBD1 (5 bases). The CDR3 loop spans 14 amino acids. V lost 7 bases to trimming and J lost 2 bases, with 12 bases between them. Germline V gene lookup returns CDR1 MNHEY and CDR2 SVGEGT. The CDR3 spells CASMTESAYNEQFF. DNA for the CDR3: TGTGCCAGCATGACAGAAAGCGCCTACAATGAGCAGTTCTTC.

This chain uses TRBV9 with TRBJ2-3, with D perhaps TRBD2 (6 bases). Germline V gives CDR1 SGDLS, CDR2 YYNGEE. The CDR3 runs 15 residues. Deletions cut 0 bases from V and 1 base from J, with 9 bases between. In nucleotides, the CDR3 is TGTGCCAGCAGCGTAGGACTAGTAGGCACAGATACGCAGTATTTT. This codes for CASSVGLVGTDTQYF.

This clonotype was seen only a few times. The V and J genes are TRBV12-3 or TRBV12-4 and TRBJ2-3, with TRBD2 matching over 13 bases. The CDR3 has 16 residues. The ends lost 0 bases at V and 5 bases at J; junction bases unmatched: 2. This CDR3 is CASSLALAGGRDTQYF. The DNA of the CDR3 is TGTGCCAGCAGTTTAGCACTAGCGGGGGGGCGAGATACGCAGTATTTT.

J is TRBJ1-5 and V is TRBV20-1; D unresolved. Deletions cut 3 bases from V and 0 bases from J, with 9 bases between. Germline V lookup: CDR1 DFQATT, CDR2 SNEGSKA (reference sequence). The CDR3 totals 14 residues. CDR3 DNA sequence: TGCAGTGCTAGCTCCAGGACTAGCAATCAGCCCCAGCATTTT. It codes for CSASSRTSNQPQHF.